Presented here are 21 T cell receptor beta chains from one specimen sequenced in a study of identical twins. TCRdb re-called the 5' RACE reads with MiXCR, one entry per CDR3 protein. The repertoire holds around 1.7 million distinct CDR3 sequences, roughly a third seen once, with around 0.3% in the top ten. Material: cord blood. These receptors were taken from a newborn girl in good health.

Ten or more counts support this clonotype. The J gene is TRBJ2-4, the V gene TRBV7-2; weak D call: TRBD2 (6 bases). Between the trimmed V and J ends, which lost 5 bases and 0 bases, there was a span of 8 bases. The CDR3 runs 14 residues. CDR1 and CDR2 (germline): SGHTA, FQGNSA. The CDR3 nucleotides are TGTGCCAGCAGCCCGGGACTAGCCAAAAACATTCAGTACTTC. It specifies CASSPGLAKNIQYF. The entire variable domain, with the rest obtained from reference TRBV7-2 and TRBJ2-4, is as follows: GAGVSQSPSNKVTEKGKDVELRCDPISGHTALYWYRQSLGQGLEFLIYFQGNSAPDKSGLPSDRFSAERTGGSVSTLTIQRTQQEDSAVYLCASSPGLAKNIQYFGAGTRLSVL.

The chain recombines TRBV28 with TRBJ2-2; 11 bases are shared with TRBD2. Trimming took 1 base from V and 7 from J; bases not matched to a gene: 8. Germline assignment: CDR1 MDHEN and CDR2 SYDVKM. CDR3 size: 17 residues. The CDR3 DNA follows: TGTGCCAGCAGTTTATACGGTCTAGCGGGAGGCCGCGGGGAGCTGTTTTTT. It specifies CASSLYGLAGGRGELFF.

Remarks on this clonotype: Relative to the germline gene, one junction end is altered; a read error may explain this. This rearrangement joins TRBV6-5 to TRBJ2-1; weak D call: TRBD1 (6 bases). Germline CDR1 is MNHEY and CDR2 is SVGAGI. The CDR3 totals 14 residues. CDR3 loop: CASSYSGGHNVQFF. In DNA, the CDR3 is TGTGCCAGCAGTTACAGTGGGGGCCACAATGTGCAGTTCTTC.

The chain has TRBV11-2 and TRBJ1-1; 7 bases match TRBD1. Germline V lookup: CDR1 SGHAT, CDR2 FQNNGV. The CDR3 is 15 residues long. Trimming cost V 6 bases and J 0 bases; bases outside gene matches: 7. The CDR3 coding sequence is TGTGCCAGCAGACCCAGGGGGGGAATGAACACTGAAGCTTTCTTT. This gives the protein CASRPRGGMNTEAFF.

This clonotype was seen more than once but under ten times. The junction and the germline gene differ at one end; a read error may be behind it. This CDR3 is CASSAGLGPDTQYF. DNA of the CDR3: TGTGCTAGCAGCGCCGGACTGGGCCCAGATACGCAGTATTTT. V usage is TRBV7-7 and J usage is TRBJ2-3; possible D gene TRBD2, 5 bases. The CDR3 extends over 14 amino acids. CDR1 and CDR2 (germline): SSHAT, FNYEAQ (reference sequence).

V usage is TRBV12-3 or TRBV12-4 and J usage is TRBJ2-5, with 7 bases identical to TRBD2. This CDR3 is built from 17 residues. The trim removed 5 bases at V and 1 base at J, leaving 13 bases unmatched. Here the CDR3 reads CASSQVPGLPVQETQYF. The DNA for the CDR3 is TGTGCCAGCAGTCAGGTACCGGGACTACCCGTCCAAGAGACCCAGTACTTC.

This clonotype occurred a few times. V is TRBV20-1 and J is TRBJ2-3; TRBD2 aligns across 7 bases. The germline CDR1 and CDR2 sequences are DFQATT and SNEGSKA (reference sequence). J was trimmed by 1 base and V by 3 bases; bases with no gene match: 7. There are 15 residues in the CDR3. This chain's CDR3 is CSARKWLAGTDTQYF. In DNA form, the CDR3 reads TGCAGTGCTAGGAAATGGCTAGCGGGCACAGATACGCAGTATTTT.

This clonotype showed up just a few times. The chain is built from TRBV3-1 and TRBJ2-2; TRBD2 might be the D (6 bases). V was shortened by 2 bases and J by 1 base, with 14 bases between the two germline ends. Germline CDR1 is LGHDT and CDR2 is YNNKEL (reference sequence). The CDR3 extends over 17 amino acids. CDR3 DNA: TGTGCCAGCAGCCAATCTTTCGGGACTGGGAACACCGGGGAGCTGTTTTTT. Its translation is CASSQSFGTGNTGELFF.

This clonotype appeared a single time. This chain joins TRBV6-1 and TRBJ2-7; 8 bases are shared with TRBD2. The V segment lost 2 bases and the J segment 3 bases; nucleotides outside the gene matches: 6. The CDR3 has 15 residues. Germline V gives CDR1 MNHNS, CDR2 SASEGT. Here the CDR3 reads CASSESRSGGYEQYF. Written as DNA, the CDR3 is TGTGCCAGCAGTGAATCGAGAAGCGGGGGCTACGAGCAGTACTTC.

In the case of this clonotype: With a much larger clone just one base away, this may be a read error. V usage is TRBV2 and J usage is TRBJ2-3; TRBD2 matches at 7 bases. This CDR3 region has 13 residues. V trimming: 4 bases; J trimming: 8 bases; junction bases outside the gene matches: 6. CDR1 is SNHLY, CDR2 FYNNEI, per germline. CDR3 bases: TGTGCCAGCAGTGTGGGGACTATTGGTACGCAGTATTTT. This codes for CASSVGTIGTQYF. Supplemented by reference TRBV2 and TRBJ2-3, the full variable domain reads EPEVTQTPSHQVTQMGQEVILRCVPISNHLYFYWYRQILGQKVEFLVSFYNNEISEKSEIFDDQFSVERPDGSNFTLKIRSTKLEDSAMYFCASSVGTIGTQYFGPGTRLTVL.

This CDR3 reads CASSLGTGNTYEQYF. The DNA of the CDR3 is TGTGCCAGCAGTTTAGGGACAGGGAACACCTACGAGCAGTACTTC. The chain carries TRBV28 and TRBJ2-7, with 9 bases that match TRBD1. V shed 2 bases and J 2 bases; nucleotides not matched to a gene: 4. CDR1 is MDHEN, CDR2 SYDVKM, per germline. The CDR3 length is 15 residues.

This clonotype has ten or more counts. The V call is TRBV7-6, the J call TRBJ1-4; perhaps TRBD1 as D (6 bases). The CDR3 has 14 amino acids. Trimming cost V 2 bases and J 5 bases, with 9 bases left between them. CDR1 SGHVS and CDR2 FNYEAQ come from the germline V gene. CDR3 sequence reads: CASSLRTGNEKLFF. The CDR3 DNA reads TGTGCCAGCAGCTTAAGAACAGGGAATGAAAAACTGTTTTTT.

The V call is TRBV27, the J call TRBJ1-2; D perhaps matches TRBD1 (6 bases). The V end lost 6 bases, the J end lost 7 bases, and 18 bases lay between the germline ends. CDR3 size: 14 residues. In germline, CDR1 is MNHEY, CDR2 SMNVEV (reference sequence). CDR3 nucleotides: TGTGCCAGCAGGCCGAACAGGGAGACTGGTGGCTACACCTTC. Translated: CASRPNRETGGYTF.

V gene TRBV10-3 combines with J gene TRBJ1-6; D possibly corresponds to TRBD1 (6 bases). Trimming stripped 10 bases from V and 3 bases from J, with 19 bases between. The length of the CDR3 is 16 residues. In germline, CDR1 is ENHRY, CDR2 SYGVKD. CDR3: CATRDRTAIYNSPLHF. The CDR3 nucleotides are TGTGCCACCCGGGATCGGACAGCAATCTATAATTCACCCCTCCACTTT.

CDR3 bases: TGCAGTGTTTTACAGGGAAGGGACACTGAAGCTTTCTTT. Protein: CSVLQGRDTEAFF. This chain joins TRBV20-1 and TRBJ1-1, with D possibly matching TRBD1 (6 bases). Germline CDR1 is DFQATT and CDR2 is SNEGSKA (reference sequence). The CDR3 length is 13 residues. Trimming shortened V by 7 bases and J by 3 bases, and 15 bases separated the two germline ends.

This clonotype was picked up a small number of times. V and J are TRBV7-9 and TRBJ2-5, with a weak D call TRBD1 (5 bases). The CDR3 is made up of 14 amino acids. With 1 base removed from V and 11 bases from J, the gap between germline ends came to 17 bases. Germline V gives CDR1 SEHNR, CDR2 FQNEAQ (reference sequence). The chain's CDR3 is CASSLVDIETEQYF. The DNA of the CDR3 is TGTGCCAGCAGCTTAGTCGATATAGAGACAGAGCAGTACTTC.

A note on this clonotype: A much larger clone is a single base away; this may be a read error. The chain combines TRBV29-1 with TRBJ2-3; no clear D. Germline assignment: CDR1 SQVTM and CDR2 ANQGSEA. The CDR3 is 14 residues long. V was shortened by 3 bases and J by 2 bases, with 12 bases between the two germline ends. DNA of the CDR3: TGCAGCGTTGATCGGCGAGCGTACACAGATACGCAGTATTTT. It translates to CSVDRRAYTDTQYF.

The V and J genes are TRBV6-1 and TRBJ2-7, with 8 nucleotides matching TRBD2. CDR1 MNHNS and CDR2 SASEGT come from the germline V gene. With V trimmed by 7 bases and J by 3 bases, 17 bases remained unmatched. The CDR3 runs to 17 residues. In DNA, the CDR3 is TGTGCCAGCACCATGACCTCAACGAGCGGGAGTATCTACGAGCAGTACTTC. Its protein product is CASTMTSTSGSIYEQYF.

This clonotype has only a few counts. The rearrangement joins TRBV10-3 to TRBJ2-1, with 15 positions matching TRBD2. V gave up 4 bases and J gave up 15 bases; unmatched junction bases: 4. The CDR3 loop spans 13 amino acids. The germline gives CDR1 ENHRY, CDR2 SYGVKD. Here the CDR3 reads CAISGTSGGAPFF. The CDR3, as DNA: TGTGCCATCAGTGGGACTAGCGGGGGGGCCCCGTTCTTC.

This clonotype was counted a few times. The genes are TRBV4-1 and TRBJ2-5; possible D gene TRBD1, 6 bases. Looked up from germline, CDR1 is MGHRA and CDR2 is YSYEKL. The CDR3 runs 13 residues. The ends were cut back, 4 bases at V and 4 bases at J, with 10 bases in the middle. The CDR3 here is CASSPGTLETQYF. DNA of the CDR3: TGCGCCAGCAGCCCCGGGACACTAGAGACCCAGTACTTC.

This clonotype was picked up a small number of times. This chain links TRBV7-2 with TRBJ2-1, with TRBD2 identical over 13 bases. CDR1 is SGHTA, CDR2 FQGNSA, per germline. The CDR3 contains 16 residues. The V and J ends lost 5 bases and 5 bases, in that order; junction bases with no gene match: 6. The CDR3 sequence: CASSPRTSGSHNEQFF. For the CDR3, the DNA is TGTGCCAGCAGCCCCAGGACTAGCGGGAGTCACAATGAGCAGTTCTTC.